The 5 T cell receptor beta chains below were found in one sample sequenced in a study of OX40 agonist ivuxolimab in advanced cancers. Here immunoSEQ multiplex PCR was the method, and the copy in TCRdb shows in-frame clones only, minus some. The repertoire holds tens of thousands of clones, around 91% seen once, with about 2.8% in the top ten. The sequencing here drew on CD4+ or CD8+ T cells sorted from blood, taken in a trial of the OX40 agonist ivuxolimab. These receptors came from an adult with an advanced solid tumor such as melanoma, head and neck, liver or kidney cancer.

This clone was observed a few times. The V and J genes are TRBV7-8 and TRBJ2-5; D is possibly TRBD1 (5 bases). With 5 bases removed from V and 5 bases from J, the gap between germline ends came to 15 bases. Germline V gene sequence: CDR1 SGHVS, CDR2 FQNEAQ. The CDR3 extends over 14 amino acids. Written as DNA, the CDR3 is TGTGCCAGCAGCCTGAATCCTCCAGGGGAGACCCAGTACTTC. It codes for CASSLNPPGETQYF.

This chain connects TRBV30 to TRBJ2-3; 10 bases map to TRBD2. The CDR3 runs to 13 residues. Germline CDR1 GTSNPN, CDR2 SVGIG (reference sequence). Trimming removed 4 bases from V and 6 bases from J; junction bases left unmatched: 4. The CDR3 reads CAWTIAGGDTQYF. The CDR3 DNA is TGTGCCTGGACAATAGCGGGGGGTGATACGCAGTATTTT.

The CDR3 loop reads CAWSGLAAYQPQHF. As DNA, the CDR3 is TGTGCCTGGAGTGGGTTGGCAGCGTATCAGCCCCAGCATTTT. The chain employs TRBV30 and TRBJ1-5; D ambiguous. This CDR3 comprises 14 residues. Between the trimmed V and J ends, which lost 1 base and 5 bases, there was a span of 12 bases. Germline V gene sequence: CDR1 GTSNPN, CDR2 SVGIG (reference sequence).

CDR3 amino acids: CASSLGGLYGYTF. The CDR3 DNA reads as TGCGCCAGCAGCTTGGGCGGACTCTATGGCTACACCTTC. This rearrangement joins TRBV5-1 to TRBJ1-2; D gene uncertain. In germline, CDR1 is SGHRS, CDR2 YFSETQ. Trimming pared 0 bases from V and 4 bases from J, leaving 7 bases between. CDR3 size: 13 residues.

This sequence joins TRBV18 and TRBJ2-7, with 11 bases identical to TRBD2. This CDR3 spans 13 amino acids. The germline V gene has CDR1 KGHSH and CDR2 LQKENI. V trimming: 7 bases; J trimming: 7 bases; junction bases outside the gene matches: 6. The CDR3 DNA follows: TGTGCCAGCTTTAGCGGGGGGGCGCCGGAGCAGTACTTC. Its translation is CASFSGGAPEQYF.